Sequencing of this T cell receptor beta chain was carried out in a study of T-cell memory formation after mild COVID-19. Study-wide points: The CD4+ clones that contracted clustered mainly within CM and EM, and the CD8+ clones concentrated in EMRA. Day 37-peaking second-wave clones had unconfirmed SARS-CoV-2 specificity.

The CDR3 is 15 residues long. J gave up 6 bases and V 0 bases, and 6 bases lay outside the gene matches. The germline CDR1 and CDR2 sequences are MNHEY and SVGAGI. Note on this clonotype: Its antigen is not known.

It was 5'RACE with constant-segment primers that produced the TCR alpha and TCR beta cDNA libraries, which carried sample barcodes and UMIs. TCRdb analysed the 5' RACE reads with MiXCR anew, one entry per CDR3 protein. The sample has 300,000 or so distinct CDR3 sequences; around 16% are singletons. This clonotype was sampled from a man between 18 and 29 years old who had mild COVID-19 (a few samples of this study predate the infection). Cell type and time point are not known. Input material: PBMCs or a T cell subset sorted from them (not recorded which). The rearrangement uses TRBV6-5 and TRBJ1-1; TRBD1 matches at 8 bases. This CDR3 reads CASSYSYGQGAEAFF. CDR3 DNA: TGTGCCAGCAGTTACTCCTATGGACAGGGTGCTGAAGCTTTCTTT.